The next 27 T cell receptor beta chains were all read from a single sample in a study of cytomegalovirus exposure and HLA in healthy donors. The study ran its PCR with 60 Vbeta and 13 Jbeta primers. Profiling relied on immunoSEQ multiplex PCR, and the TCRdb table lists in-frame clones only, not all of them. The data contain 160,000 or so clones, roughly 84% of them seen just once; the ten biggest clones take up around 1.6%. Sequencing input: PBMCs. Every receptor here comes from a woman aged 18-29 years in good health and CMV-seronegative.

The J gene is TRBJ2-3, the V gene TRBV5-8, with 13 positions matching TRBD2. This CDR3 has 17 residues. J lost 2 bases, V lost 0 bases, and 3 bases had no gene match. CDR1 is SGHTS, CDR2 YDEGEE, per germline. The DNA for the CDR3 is TGTGCCAGCAGCTTGGGACTAGCGGGGGGAATCACAGATACGCAGTATTTT. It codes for CASSLGLAGGITDTQYF.

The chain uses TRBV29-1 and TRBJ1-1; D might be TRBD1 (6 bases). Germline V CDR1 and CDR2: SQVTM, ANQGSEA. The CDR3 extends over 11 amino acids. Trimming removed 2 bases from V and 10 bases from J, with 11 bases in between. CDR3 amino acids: CSVELGHGAFF. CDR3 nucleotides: TGCAGCGTTGAATTGGGACATGGAGCTTTCTTT.

The CDR3 protein is CASSARSPTNEKLFF. CDR3 bases: TGTGCCAGCAGTGCACGGAGCCCAACTAATGAAAAACTGTTTTTT. This chain uses TRBV6-1 with TRBJ1-4; the D is unclear. V was shortened by 4 bases and J by 0 bases, with 9 bases between the two germline ends. Germline CDR1 and CDR2: MNHNS and SASEGT. The CDR3 contains 15 residues.

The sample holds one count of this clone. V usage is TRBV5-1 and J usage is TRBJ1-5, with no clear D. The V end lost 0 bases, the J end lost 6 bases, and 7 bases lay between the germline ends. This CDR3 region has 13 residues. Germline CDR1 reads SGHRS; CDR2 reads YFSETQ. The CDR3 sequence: CASSLDGVQPQHF. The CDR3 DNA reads TGCGCCAGCAGCTTGGATGGAGTTCAGCCCCAGCATTTT.

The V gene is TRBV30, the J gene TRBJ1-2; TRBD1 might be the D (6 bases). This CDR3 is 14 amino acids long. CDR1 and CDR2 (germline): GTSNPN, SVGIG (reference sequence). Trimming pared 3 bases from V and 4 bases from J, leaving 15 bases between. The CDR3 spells CAWRQTGRRYGYTF. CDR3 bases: TGTGCCTGGAGGCAAACAGGGCGCCGCTATGGCTACACCTTC.

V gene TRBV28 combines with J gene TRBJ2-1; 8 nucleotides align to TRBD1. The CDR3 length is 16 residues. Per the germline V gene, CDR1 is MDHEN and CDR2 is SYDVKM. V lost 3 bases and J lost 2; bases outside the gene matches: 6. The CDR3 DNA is TGTGCCAGCAGTTTTCGCCGACAGGGGCCCTACAATGAGCAGTTCTTC. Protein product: CASSFRRQGPYNEQFF. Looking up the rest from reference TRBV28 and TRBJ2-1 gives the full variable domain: DVKVTQSSRYLVKRTGEKVFLECVQDMDHENMFWYRQDPGLGLRLIYFSYDVKMKEKGDIPEGYSVSREKKERFSLILESASTNQTSMYLCASSFRRQGPYNEQFFGPGTRLTVL.

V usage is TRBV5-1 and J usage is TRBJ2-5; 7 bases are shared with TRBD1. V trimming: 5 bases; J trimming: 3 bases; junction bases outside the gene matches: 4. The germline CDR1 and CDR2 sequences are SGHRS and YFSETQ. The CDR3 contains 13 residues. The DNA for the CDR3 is TGCGCCAGCAGTCGGGACAGAAAAGAGACCCAGTACTTC. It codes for CASSRDRKETQYF.

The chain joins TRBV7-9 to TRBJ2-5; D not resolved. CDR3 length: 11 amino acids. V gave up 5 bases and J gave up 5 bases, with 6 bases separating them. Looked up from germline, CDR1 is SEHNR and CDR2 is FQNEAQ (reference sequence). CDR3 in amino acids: CASSRRETQYF. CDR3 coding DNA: TGTGCCAGCAGCCGCCGGGAGACCCAGTACTTC. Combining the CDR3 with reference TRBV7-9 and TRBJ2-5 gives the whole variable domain DTGVSQNPRHKITKRGQNVTFRCDPISEHNRLYWYRQTLGQGPEFLTYFQNEAQLEKSRLLSDRFSAERPKGSFSTLEIQRTEQGDSAMYLCASSRRETQYFGPGTRLLVL.

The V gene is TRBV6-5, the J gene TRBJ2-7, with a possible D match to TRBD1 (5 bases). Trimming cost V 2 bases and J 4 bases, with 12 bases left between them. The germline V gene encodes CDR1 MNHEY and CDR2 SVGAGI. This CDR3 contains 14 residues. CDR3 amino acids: CASSYKSQGYEQYF. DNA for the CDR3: TGTGCCAGCAGTTACAAATCTCAGGGATACGAGCAGTACTTC.

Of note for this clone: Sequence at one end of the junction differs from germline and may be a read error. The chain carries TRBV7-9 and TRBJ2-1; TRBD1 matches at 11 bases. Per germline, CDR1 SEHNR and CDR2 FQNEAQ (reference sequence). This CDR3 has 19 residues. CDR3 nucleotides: TGTTCCAGCAGCACCCGGGACAGGGGGAGGTTGAAGGTGGGCAATGAGCAGTTCTTC. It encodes CSSSTRDRGRLKVGNEQFF.

The CDR3 loop is CASRTIGGYTF. CDR3 coding DNA: TGTGCCAGCCGGACTATCGGGGGCTACACCTTC. The chain recombines TRBV19 with TRBJ1-2; D remains ambiguous. Germline V CDR1 and CDR2: LNHDA, SQIVND (reference sequence). Trimming shortened V by 9 bases and J by 8 bases, and 13 bases separated the two germline ends. This CDR3 contains 11 residues.

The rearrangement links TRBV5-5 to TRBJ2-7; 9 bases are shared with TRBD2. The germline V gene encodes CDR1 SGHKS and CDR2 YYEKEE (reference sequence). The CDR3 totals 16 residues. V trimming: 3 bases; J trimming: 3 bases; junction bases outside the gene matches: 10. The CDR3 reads CASSWAGGRTFYEQYF. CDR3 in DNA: TGTGCCAGCAGCTGGGCGGGGGGGAGGACCTTCTACGAGCAGTACTTC. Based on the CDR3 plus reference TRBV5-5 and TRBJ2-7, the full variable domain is DAGVTQSPTHLIKTRGQQVTLRCSPISGHKSVSWYQQVLGQGPQFIFQYYEKEERGRGNFPDRFSARQFPNYSSELNVNALLLGDSALYLCASSWAGGRTFYEQYFGPGTRLTVT.

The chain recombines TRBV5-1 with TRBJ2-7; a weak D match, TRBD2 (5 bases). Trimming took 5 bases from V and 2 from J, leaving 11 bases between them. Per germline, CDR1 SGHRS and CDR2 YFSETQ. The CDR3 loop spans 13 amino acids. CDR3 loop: CASRPFGTYEQYF. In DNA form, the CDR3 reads TGCGCCAGCAGACCCTTCGGGACCTACGAGCAGTACTTC. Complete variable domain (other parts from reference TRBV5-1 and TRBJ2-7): KAGVTQTPRYLIKTRGQQVTLSCSPISGHRSVSWYQQTPGQGLQFLFEYFSETQRNKGNFPGRFSGRQFSNSRSEMNVSTLELGDSALYLCASRPFGTYEQYFGPGTRLTVT.

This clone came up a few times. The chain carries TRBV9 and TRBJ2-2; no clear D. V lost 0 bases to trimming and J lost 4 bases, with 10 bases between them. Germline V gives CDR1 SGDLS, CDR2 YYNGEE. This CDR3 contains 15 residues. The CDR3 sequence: CASSVDPVRTGELFF. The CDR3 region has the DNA TGTGCCAGCAGCGTAGATCCGGTTCGCACCGGGGAGCTGTTTTTT.

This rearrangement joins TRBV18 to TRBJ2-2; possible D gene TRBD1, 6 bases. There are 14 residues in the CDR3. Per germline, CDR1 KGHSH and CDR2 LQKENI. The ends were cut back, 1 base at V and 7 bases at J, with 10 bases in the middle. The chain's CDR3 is CASSPLGAGGELFF. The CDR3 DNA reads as TGTGCCAGCTCACCACTGGGGGCTGGCGGGGAGCTGTTTTTT.

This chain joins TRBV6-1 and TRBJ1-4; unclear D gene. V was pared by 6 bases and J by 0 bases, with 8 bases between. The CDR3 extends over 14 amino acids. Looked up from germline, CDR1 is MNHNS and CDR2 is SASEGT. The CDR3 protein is CASRQSATNEKLFF. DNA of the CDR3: TGTGCCAGCAGGCAATCGGCAACTAATGAAAAACTGTTTTTT.

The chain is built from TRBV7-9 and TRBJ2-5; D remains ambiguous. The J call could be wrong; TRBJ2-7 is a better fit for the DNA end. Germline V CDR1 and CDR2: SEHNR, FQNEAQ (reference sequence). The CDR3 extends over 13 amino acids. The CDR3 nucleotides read TGTGCCAGCAGCTCCCCAGACCACTACGAGCAGTACTTC. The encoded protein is CASSSPDHYEQYF.

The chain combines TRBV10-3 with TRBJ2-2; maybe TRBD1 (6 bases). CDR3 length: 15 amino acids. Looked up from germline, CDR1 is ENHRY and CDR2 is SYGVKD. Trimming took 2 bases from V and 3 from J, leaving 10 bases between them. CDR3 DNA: TGTGCCATCAGTGAGCGGCAGGGGTACACCGGGGAGCTGTTTTTT. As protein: CAISERQGYTGELFF.

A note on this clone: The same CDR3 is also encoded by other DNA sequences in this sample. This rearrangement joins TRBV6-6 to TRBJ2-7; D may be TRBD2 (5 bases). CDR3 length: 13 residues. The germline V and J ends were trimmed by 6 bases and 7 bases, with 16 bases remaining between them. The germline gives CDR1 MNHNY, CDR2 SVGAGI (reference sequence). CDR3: CASSPVPRGEQYF. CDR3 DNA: TGTGCCAGCAGCCCCGTACCTCGCGGGGAGCAGTACTTC.

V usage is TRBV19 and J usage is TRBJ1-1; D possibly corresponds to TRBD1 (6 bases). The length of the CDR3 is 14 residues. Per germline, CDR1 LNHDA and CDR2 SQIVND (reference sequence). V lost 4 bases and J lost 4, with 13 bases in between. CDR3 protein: CASSSLRGFTEAFF. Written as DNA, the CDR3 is TGTGCCAGTAGTAGCCTGAGGGGGTTCACTGAAGCTTTCTTT. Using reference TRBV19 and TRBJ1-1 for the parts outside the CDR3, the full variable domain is DGGITQSPKYLFRKEGQNVTLSCEQNLNHDAMYWYRQDPGQGLRLIYYSQIVNDFQKGDIAEGYSVSREKKESFPLTVTSAQKNPTAFYLCASSSLRGFTEAFFGQGTRLTVV.

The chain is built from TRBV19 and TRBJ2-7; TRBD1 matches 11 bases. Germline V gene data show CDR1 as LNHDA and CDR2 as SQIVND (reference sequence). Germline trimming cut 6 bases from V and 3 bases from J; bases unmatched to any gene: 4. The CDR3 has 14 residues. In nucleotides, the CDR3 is TGTGCCAGTAGCGTGGACAGGGGGCGCTACGAGCAGTACTTC. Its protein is CASSVDRGRYEQYF.

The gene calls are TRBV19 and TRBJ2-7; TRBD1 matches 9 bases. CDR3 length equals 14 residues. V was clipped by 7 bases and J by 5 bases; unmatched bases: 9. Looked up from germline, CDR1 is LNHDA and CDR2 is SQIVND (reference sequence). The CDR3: CASTTDRGSDEQYF. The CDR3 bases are TGTGCCAGTACCACAGACAGGGGGAGTGACGAGCAGTACTTC.

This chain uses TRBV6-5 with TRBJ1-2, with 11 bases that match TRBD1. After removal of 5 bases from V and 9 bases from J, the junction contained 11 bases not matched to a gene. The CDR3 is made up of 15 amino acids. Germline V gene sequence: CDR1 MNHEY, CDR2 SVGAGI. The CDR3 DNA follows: TGTGCCAGCAGTCTCAACGCTGGACAGGGGGCTAGCTACACCTTC. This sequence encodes CASSLNAGQGASYTF.

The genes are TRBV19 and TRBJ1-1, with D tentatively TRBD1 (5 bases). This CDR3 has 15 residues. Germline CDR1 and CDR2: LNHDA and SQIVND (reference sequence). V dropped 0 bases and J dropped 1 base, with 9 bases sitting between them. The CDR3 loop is CASSIEGLRNTEAFF. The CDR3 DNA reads TGTGCCAGTAGTATAGAGGGGCTGCGGAACACTGAAGCTTTCTTT.

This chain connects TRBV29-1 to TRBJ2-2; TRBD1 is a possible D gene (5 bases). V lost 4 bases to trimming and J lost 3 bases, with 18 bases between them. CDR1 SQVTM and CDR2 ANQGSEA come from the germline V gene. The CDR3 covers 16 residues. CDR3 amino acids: CSVGGHYTLHTGELFF. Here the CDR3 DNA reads TGCAGCGTTGGGGGCCATTACACGTTGCACACCGGGGAGCTGTTTTTT.

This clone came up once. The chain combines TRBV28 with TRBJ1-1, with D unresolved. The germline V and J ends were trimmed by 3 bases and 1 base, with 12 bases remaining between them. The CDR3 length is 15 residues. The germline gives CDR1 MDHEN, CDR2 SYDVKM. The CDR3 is CASSLRVRSNTEAFF. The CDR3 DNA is TGTGCCAGCAGTTTGAGGGTAAGGTCGAACACTGAAGCTTTCTTT.

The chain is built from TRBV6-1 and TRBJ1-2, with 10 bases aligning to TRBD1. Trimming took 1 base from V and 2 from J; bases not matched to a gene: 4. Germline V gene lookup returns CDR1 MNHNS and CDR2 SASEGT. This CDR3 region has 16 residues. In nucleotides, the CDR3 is TGTGCCAGCAGTGAAGACTCGGGACAGGGGAACTATGGCTACACCTTC. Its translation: CASSEDSGQGNYGYTF.